This is a list of T cell receptor beta chains from one sample in a study of shared clonotypes between healthy human individuals. Sequencing was performed with immunoSEQ multiplex PCR; in TCRdb, only in-frame clones are kept and a portion is missing. The data show about 1.1 million clones, about four fifths seen once. Material for sequencing was memory CD4+ T cells from PBMCs. These receptor sequences come from a young man in good health. Some clones in this sample may be carry-over from other donors' samples. Both conserved end residues are part of each CDR3. The D gene is left open where the match is weak. The size entry is marked missing in some rows and otherwise reads once, few, many or a size class.

D gene	V gene	clone size	J gene	CDR3 protein	CDR3 DNA
NA	TRBV11-2	NA	TRBJ2-1	CASSLDPGSLNEQFF	TGTGCCAGCAGCTTAGATCCTGGCTCCCTCAATGAGCAGTTCTTC
NA	TRBV7-9	many	TRBJ2-2	CASSYIEAGELFF	TGTGCCAGCAGCTACATAGAGGCCGGGGAGCTGTTTTTT
TRBD1	TRBV2	NA	TRBJ1-5	CASNGGRDSQPQHF	TGTGCCAGCAATGGGGGGAGGGACAGCCAGCCCCAGCATTTT
NA	TRBV7-2	NA	TRBJ2-7	CASSLIAEDGSEQYF	TGTGCCAGCAGCTTAATAGCGGAGGATGGGTCCGAGCAGTACTTC
NA	TRBV7-2	NA	TRBJ1-2	CARETYYGYTF	TGTGCCAGGGAGACATACTATGGCTACACCTTC
NA	TRBV30	NA	TRBJ1-2	CAWSGPANYGYTF	TGCGCCTGGAGTGGTCCAGCAAACTATGGCTACACCTTC
TRBD2	TRBV5-1	few	TRBJ2-2	CASSWRTSGLMGAGELFF	TGCGCCAGCAGTTGGAGGACTAGCGGGTTGATGGGGGCCGGGGAGCTGTTTTTT
NA	TRBV2	few	TRBJ2-2	CASSLQGTGELFF	TGTGCCAGCAGCCTACAGGGCACCGGGGAGCTGTTTTTT
NA	TRBV27	NA	TRBJ2-1	CASSIYSGGDPYNEQFF	TGTGCCAGCAGTATCTACTCAGGGGGGGACCCCTACAATGAGCAGTTCTTC
NA	TRBV5-6	NA	TRBJ2-7	CASSLDRTYEQYF	TGTGCCAGCAGCTTGGATAGGACCTACGAGCAGTACTTC
NA	TRBV11-3	few	TRBJ2-1	CASSLGGEQFF	TGTGCCAGCAGCTTAGGGGGTGAGCAGTTCTTC
TRBD2	TRBV7-2	few	TRBJ2-3	CASSLAAGGVRDTQYF	TGTGCCAGCAGCTTAGCAGCGGGAGGGGTACGGGATACGCAGTATTTT
NA	TRBV5-1	NA	TRBJ2-7	CASSLAPGPGGYEQYF	TGCGCCAGCAGCTTGGCCCCGGGGCCAGGGGGGTACGAGCAGTACTTC
NA	TRBV4-1	NA	TRBJ2-2	CASSQVDGTGELFF	TGCGCCAGCAGCCAAGTCGACGGAACCGGGGAGCTGTTTTTT
NA	TRBV5-6	NA	TRBJ2-2	CASSDRRGKNTGELFF	TGTGCCAGCAGCGACAGACGGGGGAAGAACACCGGGGAGCTGTTTTTT
NA	TRBV6-5	NA	TRBJ1-1	CASKPRANTEAFF	TGTGCCAGCAAGCCCCGGGCGAACACTGAAGCTTTCTTT
TRBD1	TRBV28	NA	TRBJ1-1	CASRPSSGQGLRTEAFF	TGTGCCAGCAGGCCAAGTTCGGGACAGGGTTTGAGGACTGAAGCTTTCTTT
TRBD2	TRBV5-1	NA	TRBJ2-1	CASSPAGTNRLEQFF	TGCGCCAGCAGCCCCGCCGGGACTAATAGACTTGAGCAGTTCTTC
NA	TRBV5-1	NA	TRBJ1-5	CASSREAGSHQPQHF	TGCGCCAGCAGCAGGGAAGCAGGGTCCCACCAGCCCCAGCATTTT
NA	TRBV18	NA	TRBJ2-5	CASSPLQGETQYF	TGTGCCAGCTCACCCTTACAGGGAGAGACCCAGTACTTC
TRBD1	TRBV18	NA	TRBJ2-7	CASSPGTGFAQYF	TGTGCCAGCTCACCTGGGACAGGGTTTGCGCAGTACTTC
NA	TRBV21-1	NA	TRBJ2-7	CASSKSQGQSYEQYF	TGTGCCAGCAGCAAATCCCAGGGGCAATCCTACGAGCAGTACTTC
TRBD1	TRBV29-1	NA	TRBJ1-2	CSVSATGDGYTF	TGCAGCGTCTCAGCCACAGGGGATGGCTACACCTTC
TRBD1	TRBV11-1	once	TRBJ2-3	CASSWDRSTDTQYF	TGTGCCAGCAGCTGGGACAGGAGCACAGATACGCAGTATTTT
NA	TRBV5-6	once	TRBJ1-2	CASSLDSAYGYTF	TGTGCCAGCAGCTTGGACAGTGCTTATGGCTACACCTTC
NA	TRBV28	NA	TRBJ2-1	CASSLGPVGEQFF	TGTGCCAGCAGTTTGGGCCCTGTCGGTGAGCAGTTCTTC
TRBD2	TRBV6-1	NA	TRBJ2-1	CASSEQGSGGKQFF	TGTGCCAGCAGTGAACAAGGTAGCGGGGGTAAGCAGTTCTTC
NA	TRBV19	NA	TRBJ1-3	CASTPNSGPFSGNTIYF	TGTGCCAGTACCCCTAACAGCGGGCCGTTCTCTGGAAACACCATATATTTT
TRBD1	TRBV18	few	TRBJ2-5	CASSPIKRQGSETQYF	TGTGCCAGCTCACCGATCAAGAGACAGGGGTCGGAGACCCAGTACTTC
TRBD1	TRBV28	NA	TRBJ2-6	CASHRGVYGANVLTF	TGTGCCAGCCACAGGGGGGTATATGGGGCCAACGTCCTGACTTTC
NA	TRBV5-1	NA	TRBJ2-2	CASSLGPPGELFF	TGCGCCAGCAGCTTGGGTCCACCGGGGGAGCTGTTTTTT
TRBD1	TRBV10-3	NA	TRBJ2-7	CAIRLEGQGHFEQYF	TGTGCCATCAGGCTGGAGGGACAGGGCCACTTCGAGCAGTACTTC
NA	TRBV4-1	NA	TRBJ1-5	CASSQVWGVQGQPQHF	TGCGCCAGCAGCCAAGTCTGGGGGGTCCAGGGCCAGCCCCAGCATTTT
NA	TRBV9	NA	TRBJ1-2	CASSVGRGYGYTF	TGTGCCAGCAGCGTCGGCAGGGGTTATGGCTACACCTTC
TRBD2	TRBV27	NA	TRBJ2-7	CASRRTSGIYEQYF	TGTGCCAGCAGGCGTACTAGCGGTATCTACGAGCAGTACTTC
NA	TRBV28	NA	TRBJ2-7	CASTVGGGQYEQYF	TGTGCCAGCACCGTTGGTGGCGGACAGTACGAGCAGTACTTC
TRBD1	TRBV5-3	NA	TRBJ2-2	CARSLEQGALDNTGELFF	TGTGCCAGAAGCTTGGAACAGGGGGCCCTTGATAACACCGGGGAGCTGTTTTTT
NA	TRBV6-5	NA	TRBJ1-5	CASRPSGGYQPQHF	TGTGCCAGCAGACCCTCCGGGGGCTATCAGCCCCAGCATTTT
NA	TRBV6-5	NA	TRBJ1-2	CASSYTAGPNYGYTF	TGTGCCAGCAGTTATACCGCAGGTCCTAACTATGGCTACACCTTC
NA	TRBV25-1	NA	TRBJ1-4	CASSEGPERGEKLFF	TGTGCCAGCAGTGAAGGTCCCGAACGGGGTGAAAAACTGTTTTTT
NA	TRBV7-8	NA	TRBJ2-1	CASSLGRGYPRLQGQFF	TGTGCCAGCAGCTTAGGTAGGGGCTATCCCCGACTACAAGGGCAGTTCTTC
NA	TRBV29-1	many	TRBJ2-7	CSVVPPGAQGQGQYF	TGCAGCGTTGTCCCCCCGGGGGCTCAGGGGCAGGGGCAGTACTTC
TRBD2	TRBV6-5	NA	TRBJ2-5	CASSYEGLAEETQYF	TGTGCCAGCAGTTACGAGGGACTAGCGGAAGAGACCCAGTACTTC
NA	TRBV5-5	NA	TRBJ1-2	CASRIDGDYGYTF	TGTGCCAGCCGGATCGACGGGGACTATGGCTACACCTTC
NA	TRBV11-1	NA	TRBJ2-7	CASSLALGRIYEQYF	TGTGCCAGCAGCTTAGCCCTGGGACGAATCTACGAGCAGTACTTC
TRBD2	TRBV27	NA	TRBJ2-1	CASSLSGGRGNEQFF	TGTGCCAGCAGTTTAAGTGGCGGGAGAGGTAATGAGCAGTTCTTC